The sequence of this T cell receptor beta chain was determined in a study of blood T cell repertoires in COVID-19. Authors' analysis steps: Amplification of reference gene primers was used by the study to estimate nucleated cell counts. Sequencing used immunoSEQ multiplex PCR; TCRdb keeps in-frame clones, though not all of them. V, J and clone size are taken as reported in that table, and D and trimming were inferred from the DNA itself. Found here are over 200,000 clones, roughly 86% of them singletons; the top ten hold around 9.5%. V was pared by 6 bases and J by 5 bases, with 14 bases between. There are 14 residues in the CDR3. Germline loops: CDR1 LNHDA, CDR2 SQIVND (reference sequence).

This chain uses TRBV19 with TRBJ1-5; TRBD1 might be the D (5 bases). This clonotype was obtained from a man in his forties who had recovered from COVID-19. The sequenced sample was peripheral blood. CDR3 DNA sequence: TGTGCCAGTAGGGGCCCGGGGGTCCATCAGCCCCAGCATTTT. Protein product: CASRGPGVHQPQHF.